These 28 T cell receptor beta chains were all obtained from the same sample, sequenced in a study of shared clonotypes between healthy human individuals. Assay: immunoSEQ multiplex PCR; the TCRdb copy retains only in-frame clones and omits some. The sample yields about 960,000 clones, 76% seen once. Specimen: memory CD4+ T cells sorted from blood. Subset in this sample: CD45RA-negative fraction. The receptors stem from a man aged 18 to 29 in good health.

Comments on this clone: This same CDR3 is encoded by further DNA sequences in the sample. V gene TRBV20-1 combines with J gene TRBJ1-1, with D maybe TRBD1 (5 bases). Germline CDR1 is DFQATT and CDR2 is SNEGSKA (reference sequence). The CDR3 has 11 amino acids. Trimming took off 6 bases at V and 1 base at J, with 6 bases between the two ends. CDR3 DNA sequence: TGCAGTGCCAGGGAGAACACTGAAGCTTTCTTT. Translating it yields CSARENTEAFF.

The chain employs TRBV2 and TRBJ2-7; D is undetermined. The V and J ends lost 4 bases and 7 bases respectively, with 8 bases between them. The length of the CDR3 is 11 residues. Germline V CDR1 and CDR2: SNHLY, FYNNEI. The CDR3 region is CASSALREQYF. The CDR3 nucleotides are TGTGCCAGCAGTGCTTTACGGGAGCAGTACTTC.

This clone has only a few counts. The chain joins TRBV2 to TRBJ1-6; D is unclear. This CDR3 contains 15 residues. The V gene lost 7 bases and the J gene lost 0 bases, with 10 bases spanning the gap. Looked up from germline, CDR1 is SNHLY and CDR2 is FYNNEI. The CDR3 protein is CASTDGSSYNSPLHF. DNA of the CDR3: TGTGCCAGCACCGACGGTAGCTCCTATAATTCACCCCTCCACTTT.

This clone was counted once. The V call is TRBV27, the J call TRBJ2-3; D uncertain. V was shortened by 3 bases and J by 2 bases, with 9 bases between the two germline ends. CDR1 MNHEY and CDR2 SMNVEV come from the germline V gene (reference sequence). This CDR3 has 14 residues. As DNA, the CDR3 is TGTGCCAGCAGTTTCTACAGTACCACAGATACGCAGTATTTT. Amino acids: CASSFYSTTDTQYF.

V usage is TRBV4-2 and J usage is TRBJ1-4; D may be TRBD1 (6 bases). The germline V and J ends were trimmed by 4 bases and 5 bases, with 17 bases remaining between them. Germline assignment: CDR1 LGHNA and CDR2 YNFKEQ. CDR3 length: 16 residues. Here the CDR3 DNA reads TGTGCCAGCAGCCGGGCGACTGGACAGAACAATGAAAAACTGTTTTTT. Translated, it gives CASSRATGQNNEKLFF.

The chain uses TRBV9 and TRBJ2-3, with a possible D match to TRBD2 (7 bases). CDR3 size: 16 residues. Germline V gives CDR1 SGDLS, CDR2 YYNGEE. The V end lost 4 bases, the J end lost 4 bases, and 19 bases lay between the germline ends. The DNA of the CDR3 is TGTGCCAGCAGCCCAGACCCGGGGGGCCTAGCAGATACGCAGTATTTT. Encoded protein: CASSPDPGGLADTQYF.

Notes on this clone: Other nucleotide sequences from this sample produce the same CDR3. V and J are TRBV5-4 and TRBJ2-5; the match to TRBD2 covers 12 bases. Germline loops: CDR1 SGHNT, CDR2 YYREEE (reference sequence). The CDR3 runs to 15 residues. V lost 0 bases and J lost 4; bases outside the gene matches: 1. The CDR3 nucleotides are TGTGCCAGCAGCTTGGTACTAGCGGGGGGAGAGACCCAGTACTTC. It specifies CASSLVLAGGETQYF.

The CDR3 loop is CASSYPGGPNEQYF. The DNA for the CDR3 is TGTGCCAGCAGTTACCCAGGGGGCCCAAACGAGCAGTACTTC. The rearrangement joins TRBV6-5 to TRBJ2-7; 8 nucleotides align to TRBD1. The germline gives CDR1 MNHEY, CDR2 SVGAGI. This CDR3 comprises 14 residues. V lost 2 bases, J lost 5 bases, and 5 bases stayed unmatched.

With regard to this clone: Other nucleotide sequences in the sample specify the same CDR3. The chain carries TRBV18 and TRBJ1-1; D might be TRBD1 (6 bases). Per germline, CDR1 KGHSH and CDR2 LQKENI. V shed 3 bases and J shed 8 bases, with 10 bases lying between them. The CDR3 contains 12 residues. The CDR3 sequence: CASSPQDREAFF. CDR3 DNA: TGTGCCAGCTCACCGCAGGACAGAGAAGCTTTCTTT.

V is TRBV9 and J is TRBJ2-7; TRBD2 matches at 14 bases. The CDR3 runs to 16 residues. Germline V gives CDR1 SGDLS, CDR2 YYNGEE. Losses at the gene ends were 4 bases for V and 4 bases for J; bases not matched to a gene: 7. Written as DNA, the CDR3 is TGTGCCAGCAGCTCCGGGACTAGCGGGAGTGGGTACGAGCAGTACTTC. Its translation is CASSSGTSGSGYEQYF.

The chain uses TRBV19 and TRBJ2-2, with D hard to call. The CDR3 is 16 residues long. The germline gives CDR1 LNHDA, CDR2 SQIVND (reference sequence). V was cut by 1 base and J by 2 bases, with 11 bases left in between. CDR3 residues: CASSIGATVNTGELFF. CDR3 bases: TGTGCCAGTAGTATAGGGGCTACAGTAAACACCGGGGAGCTGTTTTTT.

The chain recombines TRBV7-2 with TRBJ1-4, with D unclear. Germline V gene lookup returns CDR1 SGHTA and CDR2 FQGNSA. The ends were cut back, 5 bases at V and 8 bases at J, with 15 bases in the middle. This CDR3 is 14 amino acids long. The CDR3: CASSPTLDGEKLFF. DNA of the CDR3: TGTGCCAGCAGCCCTACCCTGGACGGCGAAAAACTGTTTTTT.

Turning to this clone: Other nucleotide sequences from this sample produce the same CDR3. In DNA, the CDR3 is TGTGCCAGCGGATCTGTGGGCACTGAAGCTTTCTTT. Translating gives CASGSVGTEAFF. The chain joins TRBV27 to TRBJ1-1; D remains ambiguous. V gave up 8 bases and J gave up 4 bases, with 11 bases separating them. The V gene's germline CDR1 is MNHEY and CDR2 SMNVEV (reference sequence). The CDR3 covers 12 residues.

As to this clone: Other nucleotide sequences from this sample produce the same CDR3. The rearrangement joins TRBV5-1 to TRBJ2-3; 7 bases agree with TRBD1. Per the germline V gene, CDR1 is SGHRS and CDR2 is YFSETQ. The CDR3 runs 15 residues. The V gene end was trimmed by 4 bases and the J gene end by 1 base; junction bases not matched to a gene: 6. CDR3 residues: CASSPRTGGTDTQYF. In DNA, the CDR3 is TGCGCCAGCAGCCCCAGGACAGGAGGCACAGATACGCAGTATTTT.

V gene TRBV5-1 combines with J gene TRBJ2-1; 12 nucleotides agree with TRBD2. CDR3 length equals 16 residues. V dropped 5 bases and J dropped 4; count of bases not matched to a gene: 7. Germline CDR1 and CDR2: SGHRS and YFSETQ. CDR3 bases: TGCGCCAGCAGGACTAGCGGGGGAACGTTATACAATGAGCAGTTCTTC. Translation: CASRTSGGTLYNEQFF.

The chain is built from TRBV4-3 and TRBJ2-2; no definite D call. Germline assignment: CDR1 LGHNA and CDR2 YSLEER. The CDR3 loop spans 14 amino acids. V lost 0 bases and J lost 6, with 8 bases in between. The CDR3 DNA reads TGCGCCAGCAGCCAAGAAGGGCCTTCCGGGGAGCTGTTTTTT. This gives the protein CASSQEGPSGELFF.

The chain couples TRBV27 to TRBJ2-6; D may correspond to TRBD1 or TRBD2 (5 bases each). From germline, CDR1 is MNHEY and CDR2 SMNVEV (reference sequence). The CDR3 length is 16 residues. Trimming removed 8 bases at V and 3 bases at J, with 17 bases between. The CDR3 coding sequence is TGTGCCAGCGGCCGGGGCAGGGTTGATGGGGCCAACGTCCTGACTTTC. Protein: CASGRGRVDGANVLTF.

The chain joins TRBV27 to TRBJ1-5, with D perhaps matching TRBD1 (5 bases). V lost 2 bases and J 6 bases, leaving 14 bases between the germline ends. The CDR3 covers 15 residues. In germline, CDR1 is MNHEY, CDR2 SMNVEV (reference sequence). The CDR3 nucleotides are TGTGCCAGCAGTTTAGACGGGGGATCAGGTCAGCCCCAGCATTTT. Protein sequence: CASSLDGGSGQPQHF.

V and J are TRBV18 and TRBJ1-1; D may be TRBD1 (6 bases). Looked up from germline, CDR1 is KGHSH and CDR2 is LQKENI. The CDR3 sequence is 16 residues long. V was shortened by 4 bases and J by 0 bases, with 15 bases between the two germline ends. The CDR3 here is CASSLQGGGVNTEAFF. In nucleotides, the CDR3 is TGTGCCAGCTCACTACAGGGAGGAGGGGTGAACACTGAAGCTTTCTTT.

This clone was found once. The rearrangement links TRBV7-2 to TRBJ1-5, with unresolved D. Germline lookup yields CDR1 SGHTA and CDR2 FQGNSA. This CDR3 has 13 residues. V was trimmed by 2 bases and J by 7 bases, leaving 9 bases between them. The DNA for the CDR3 is TGTGCCAGCAGCTTAACCCCCTCCCAGCCCCAGCATTTT. The encoded protein is CASSLTPSQPQHF.

The CDR3 reads CASSLVGVATNEQFF. The CDR3 DNA reads as TGTGCCAGCAGCTTAGTTGGGGTCGCAACCAATGAGCAGTTCTTC. This chain links TRBV7-2 with TRBJ2-1; D gene uncertain. Germline lookup yields CDR1 SGHTA and CDR2 FQGNSA. V lost 1 base, J lost 6 bases, and 13 bases lay in between. CDR3 length: 15 amino acids.

This clone was seen at least ten times. The rearrangement uses TRBV5-1 and TRBJ2-5; D is perhaps TRBD2 (6 bases). V was cut by 6 bases and J by 5 bases, with 14 bases left in between. Germline V gene sequence: CDR1 SGHRS, CDR2 YFSETQ. CDR3 length equals 13 residues. CDR3 sequence (DNA): TGCGCCAGCAAAAGGGAGGTGGGCGAGACCCAGTACTTC. Its translation: CASKREVGETQYF. Filled out from reference TRBV5-1 and TRBJ2-5, the complete variable domain reads KAGVTQTPRYLIKTRGQQVTLSCSPISGHRSVSWYQQTPGQGLQFLFEYFSETQRNKGNFPGRFSGRQFSNSRSEMNVSTLELGDSALYLCASKREVGETQYFGPGTRLLVL.

The chain recombines TRBV6-1 with TRBJ1-5; 9 bases map to TRBD1. V was clipped by 10 bases and J by 5 bases; unmatched bases: 9. The length of the CDR3 is 14 residues. Germline V gene sequence: CDR1 MNHNS, CDR2 SASEGT. The CDR3 sequence: CAILGQGKDQPQHF. DNA for the CDR3: TGTGCCATCCTTGGACAGGGGAAGGATCAGCCCCAGCATTTT.

This chain links TRBV5-1 with TRBJ2-5; D possibly uses TRBD1 or TRBD2 (6 bases each). CDR1 and CDR2 from the germline V gene are SGHRS and YFSETQ. V was cut by 9 bases and J by 1 base, with 16 bases left in between. CDR3 size: 14 residues. DNA for the CDR3: TGCGCCACCCGGTGGGGGGCGAGCCAAGAGACCCAGTACTTC. It codes for CATRWGASQETQYF.

This chain links TRBV7-2 with TRBJ2-4; D is undetermined. The germline V gene has CDR1 SGHTA and CDR2 FQGNSA. The CDR3 has 11 residues. Trimming took 4 bases from V and 8 from J, leaving 6 bases between them. CDR3 DNA: TGTGCCAGCAGCTCTTCGGACATTCAGTACTTC. The encoded protein is CASSSSDIQYF.

This clone has a single count. The V call is TRBV2, the J call TRBJ1-6; unclear D gene. Germline V lookup: CDR1 SNHLY, CDR2 FYNNEI. This CDR3 contains 12 residues. V lost 8 bases, J lost 10 bases, and 12 bases lay in between. The CDR3 reads CASAAPPSPLHF. The CDR3 DNA reads as TGTGCCAGCGCGGCCCCCCCGTCACCCCTCCACTTT.

V and J are TRBV5-6 and TRBJ1-2, with 7 positions matching TRBD1. This CDR3 is built from 14 residues. Trimming at V came to 0 bases and at J to 6 bases, leaving 5 bases not matched to a gene. The germline CDR1 and CDR2 sequences are SGHDT and YYEEEE. CDR3 in amino acids: CASSLDRGSHGYTF. As DNA, the CDR3 is TGTGCCAGCAGCTTGGACAGGGGATCACATGGCTACACCTTC.

This chain uses TRBV11-3 with TRBJ1-6, with D possibly matching TRBD1 (6 bases). The ends were cut back, 5 bases at V and 8 bases at J, with 10 bases in the middle. Germline CDR1 is SGHNT and CDR2 is YENEEA. The CDR3 spans 13 residues. CDR3 protein: CASSMYRDSPLHF. The CDR3 region has the DNA TGTGCCAGCAGCATGTACAGGGATTCACCCCTCCACTTT.